Each of the 23 T cell receptor beta chains below was sequenced from the same sample in a study of blood T cell repertoires in COVID-19. Clones were read by immunoSEQ multiplex PCR, and TCRdb kept only the in-frame ones, dropping some. The repertoire includes about 190,000 clones, around 79% of them detected once, and around 12% sits in the top ten. Source material: peripheral blood. Receptors were obtained from a woman aged 45-65 years with acute or convalescent COVID-19.

The J gene is TRBJ1-5, the V gene TRBV6-5, with TRBD1 identical over 10 bases. V gave up 5 bases and J gave up 5 bases; unmatched junction bases: 6. The CDR3 is made up of 15 amino acids. Germline lookup yields CDR1 MNHEY and CDR2 SVGAGI. DNA for the CDR3: TGTGCCAGCAGTCCCTCAGGGACAGGGGATCAGCCCCAGCATTTT. Protein: CASSPSGTGDQPQHF.

The chain employs TRBV4-2 and TRBJ2-1; 9 nucleotides agree with TRBD2. Germline CDR1 reads LGHNA; CDR2 reads YNFKEQ. V was pared by 0 bases and J by 1 base, with 7 bases of the junction left unmatched. The CDR3 spans 18 residues. For the CDR3, the DNA is TGTGCCAGCAGCCAAGATCTGGAGCGGGGGGCTTCCTACAATGAGCAGTTCTTC. Translation: CASSQDLERGASYNEQFF.

This rearrangement joins TRBV19 to TRBJ2-3, with a possible D match to TRBD1 (6 bases). CDR3 size: 15 residues. CDR1 is LNHDA, CDR2 SQIVND, per germline (reference sequence). Deletions cut 4 bases from V and 2 bases from J, with 13 bases between. The CDR3: CASSTSDSSTDTQYF. The CDR3 nucleotides are TGTGCCAGTAGTACCTCGGACAGCTCCACAGATACGCAGTATTTT.

The chain has TRBV5-4 and TRBJ1-2; perhaps TRBD1 as D (5 bases). Looked up from germline, CDR1 is SGHNT and CDR2 is YYREEE (reference sequence). There are 13 residues in the CDR3. V gave up 1 base and J gave up 2 bases, with 6 bases separating them. The CDR3 bases are TGTGCCAGCAGCTTGCCAGGGAACTATGGCTACACCTTC. It codes for CASSLPGNYGYTF.

This chain uses TRBV6-6 with TRBJ1-1; 10 nucleotides line up with TRBD1. Germline V CDR1 and CDR2: MNHNY, SVGAGI (reference sequence). The V segment lost 0 bases and the J segment 4 bases; nucleotides outside the gene matches: 5. The CDR3 is made up of 16 amino acids. Here the CDR3 reads CASSYSSGTGATEAFF. The CDR3 region has the DNA TGTGCCAGCAGTTACTCGAGTGGGACAGGGGCCACTGAAGCTTTCTTT.

This clone was observed a single time. V is TRBV5-1 and J is TRBJ1-4, with no clear D. The CDR3 contains 13 residues. CDR1 and CDR2 from the germline V gene are SGHRS and YFSETQ. Trimming left V 4 bases short and J 6 bases short, with 10 bases between. The CDR3 spells CASSVDRDEKLFF. CDR3 in DNA: TGCGCCAGCAGCGTGGACCGAGATGAAAAACTGTTTTTT.

The chain couples TRBV7-8 to TRBJ1-5; 8 positions match TRBD1. With V trimmed by 5 bases and J by 4 bases, 7 bases remained unmatched. Looked up from germline, CDR1 is SGHVS and CDR2 is FQNEAQ. This CDR3 has 15 amino acids. CDR3 loop: CASSPRTGRNQPQHF. The CDR3 DNA sequence: TGTGCCAGCAGCCCCCGGACAGGGCGAAATCAGCCCCAGCATTTT.

This clone was counted between two and nine times. The rearrangement links TRBV29-1 to TRBJ2-7; 8 nucleotides match TRBD1. The V segment lost 7 bases and the J segment 6 bases; nucleotides outside the gene matches: 8. Germline CDR1 reads SQVTM; CDR2 reads ANQGSEA. The CDR3 extends over 12 amino acids. The CDR3 region is CSAGQGMSEQYF. CDR3 bases: TGCAGCGCTGGACAGGGTATGAGCGAGCAGTACTTC.

The chain uses TRBV3-1 (or the pseudogene TRBV3-2) and TRBJ1-1, with D perhaps matching TRBD1 (6 bases). Germline lookup yields CDR1 LGHDT and CDR2 YNNKEL (reference sequence). V shed 3 bases and J shed 4 bases, with 18 bases lying between them. The CDR3 extends over 16 amino acids. CDR3 residues: CASSHREGVFLTEAFF. As DNA, the CDR3 is TGTGCCAGCAGCCATCGAGAGGGGGTCTTTCTCACTGAAGCTTTCTTT.

This clone was recorded many times. This CDR3 is CASSLGLAGVTDTQYF. CDR3 coding DNA: TGTGCCAGCAGCTTAGGGCTAGCGGGAGTCACAGATACGCAGTATTTT. This chain connects TRBV7-9 to TRBJ2-3; 10 bases are a match to TRBD2. This CDR3 region has 16 residues. J gave up 2 bases and V 1 base, and 3 bases lay outside the gene matches. Germline assignment: CDR1 SEHNR and CDR2 FQNEAQ (reference sequence).

The CDR3 region is CASSYPGNLGAFF. The DNA for the CDR3 is TGTGCCAGCAGTTACCCCGGGAATCTAGGGGCTTTCTTT. J is TRBJ1-1 and V is TRBV6-6; D is unresolved. The CDR3 is 13 amino acids. Germline CDR1 reads MNHNY; CDR2 reads SVGAGI (reference sequence). V was trimmed by 2 bases and J by 11 bases, leaving 15 bases between them.

V and J are TRBV29-1 and TRBJ2-7; 12 positions agree with TRBD2. The CDR3 is 15 amino acids. Germline CDR1 SQVTM, CDR2 ANQGSEA. After removal of 2 bases from V and 3 bases from J, the junction contained 5 bases not matched to a gene. CDR3 residues: CSVELGLAGYYEQYF. In DNA form, the CDR3 reads TGCAGCGTTGAACTTGGACTAGCGGGATACTACGAGCAGTACTTC.

J is TRBJ2-7 and V is TRBV5-5, with 9 bases aligning to TRBD1. The V gene end was trimmed by 1 base and the J gene end by 6 bases; junction bases not matched to a gene: 8. CDR3 size: 15 residues. Germline lookup yields CDR1 SGHKS and CDR2 YYEKEE (reference sequence). The DNA of the CDR3 is TGTGCCAGCAGCTTGCGTATTTTGACAGGGGGCGAGCAGTACTTC. Translating gives CASSLRILTGGEQYF.

There are a few counts of this clone. The chain uses TRBV25-1 and TRBJ2-1; 7 bases match TRBD2. Trimming at V came to 2 bases and at J to 4 bases, leaving 5 bases not matched to a gene. This CDR3 comprises 15 residues. The germline CDR1 and CDR2 sequences are MGHDK and SYGVNS. This CDR3 is CASSEITSVYNEQFF. For the CDR3, the DNA is TGTGCCAGCAGTGAAATAACTAGCGTATACAATGAGCAGTTCTTC. Complete variable domain (other parts from reference TRBV25-1 and TRBJ2-1): EADIYQTPRYLVIGTGKKITLECSQTMGHDKMYWYQQDPGMELHLIHYSYGVNSTEKGDLSSESTVSRIRTEHFPLTLESARPSHTSQYLCASSEITSVYNEQFFGPGTRLTVL.

The J gene is TRBJ2-1, the V gene TRBV5-1, with D possibly matching TRBD2 (5 bases). V lost 2 bases to trimming and J lost 0 bases, with 6 bases between them. The CDR3 spans 14 residues. The germline gives CDR1 SGHRS, CDR2 YFSETQ. The CDR3 coding sequence is TGCGCCAGCAGCTTCGGGAACTCCTACAATGAGCAGTTCTTC. As protein: CASSFGNSYNEQFF.

This clone was recorded only once. The rearrangement joins TRBV3-1 (or the pseudogene TRBV3-2) to TRBJ2-7, with D tentatively TRBD2 (6 bases). This CDR3 is 15 amino acids long. The germline V gene encodes CDR1 LGHDT and CDR2 YNNKEL (reference sequence). Trimming removed 0 bases at V and 2 bases at J, with 11 bases between. CDR3 residues: CASSQDPTGAYEQYF. CDR3 in DNA: TGTGCCAGCAGCCAAGATCCGACGGGGGCCTACGAGCAGTACTTC.

The chain combines TRBV2 with TRBJ1-2; D possibly corresponds to TRBD1 (6 bases). V lost 6 bases to trimming and J lost 4 bases, with 18 bases between them. The CDR3 has 15 residues. From germline, CDR1 is SNHLY and CDR2 FYNNEI. CDR3 nucleotides: TGTGCCAGCAGCGGCGTTGACAGGCGCACCTATGGCTACACCTTC. Translated: CASSGVDRRTYGYTF.

The genes are TRBV9 and TRBJ1-1, with 12 bases that match TRBD1. Germline trimming cut 4 bases from V and 4 bases from J; bases unmatched to any gene: 8. The germline V gene encodes CDR1 SGDLS and CDR2 YYNGEE. This CDR3 is built from 16 residues. CDR3 coding DNA: TGTGCCAGCAGCCCTGGGACAGGGGGCGTTGGCACTGAAGCTTTCTTT. Residues: CASSPGTGGVGTEAFF.

The CDR3 loop is CASSLGGTAERPQHF. CDR3 DNA sequence: TGTGCCAGCAGCCTGGGCGGGACAGCCGAAAGGCCCCAGCATTTT. The J gene is TRBJ1-5, the V gene TRBV5-6; TRBD1 aligns across 7 bases. Trimming at V came to 4 bases and at J to 9 bases, leaving 13 bases not matched to a gene. The germline V gene has CDR1 SGHDT and CDR2 YYEEEE. This CDR3 is 15 amino acids long.

The V and J genes are TRBV24-1 and TRBJ1-2, with D unresolved. V was cut by 3 bases and J by 9 bases, with 19 bases left in between. This CDR3 has 15 residues. Germline CDR1 is KGHDR and CDR2 is SFDVKD. CDR3 nucleotide sequence: TGTGCCACCAGTGATCCTACCCTGGAGGAAGAGAGCTACACCTTC. Translated: CATSDPTLEEESYTF.

This clone was observed a few times. The chain joins TRBV11-2 to TRBJ1-1; D uncertain. CDR3 length equals 13 residues. With 2 bases removed from V and 3 bases from J, the gap between germline ends came to 7 bases. Germline V gene lookup returns CDR1 SGHAT and CDR2 FQNNGV. CDR3 protein: CASSLMAYTEAFF. The CDR3 DNA is TGTGCCAGCAGCTTAATGGCCTACACTGAAGCTTTCTTT.

The chain employs TRBV18 and TRBJ1-5, with 9 positions matching TRBD1. Trimming at V came to 7 bases and at J to 7 bases, leaving 11 bases not matched to a gene. The CDR3 consists of 15 residues. The germline V gene has CDR1 KGHSH and CDR2 LQKENI. The CDR3, as DNA: TGTGCCAGCTTACCGGGAGGGACAGGGTCCCAGCCCCAGCATTTT. Translating it yields CASLPGGTGSQPQHF.

This clone is a singleton in its sample. The chain links TRBV7-8 to TRBJ1-3; D is undetermined. The V and J ends lost 7 bases and 0 bases respectively, with 10 bases between them. The CDR3 sequence is 14 residues long. Germline V gene sequence: CDR1 SGHVS, CDR2 FQNEAQ. CDR3 DNA sequence: TGTGCCAGCACTGAACAAATCTCTGGAAACACCATATATTTT. Translating gives CASTEQISGNTIYF.